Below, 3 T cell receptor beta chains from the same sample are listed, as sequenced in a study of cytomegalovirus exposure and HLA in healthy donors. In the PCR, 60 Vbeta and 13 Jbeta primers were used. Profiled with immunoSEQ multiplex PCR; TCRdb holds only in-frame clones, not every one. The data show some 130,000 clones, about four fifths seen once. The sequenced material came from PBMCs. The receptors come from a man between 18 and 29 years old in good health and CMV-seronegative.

The CDR3 region has the DNA TGTGCCAGTAGTCCTGACGGGACAGGGGAAGATACGCAGTATTTT. It translates to CASSPDGTGEDTQYF. This sequence joins TRBV19 and TRBJ2-3; 10 bases agree with TRBD1. The CDR3 runs 15 residues. The V gene end was trimmed by 5 bases and the J gene end by 5 bases; junction bases not matched to a gene: 7. Per germline, CDR1 LNHDA and CDR2 SQIVND (reference sequence). Based on the CDR3 plus reference TRBV19 and TRBJ2-3, the full variable domain is DGGITQSPKYLFRKEGQNVTLSCEQNLNHDAMYWYRQDPGQGLRLIYYSQIVNDFQKGDIAEGYSVSREKKESFPLTVTSAQKNPTAFYLCASSPDGTGEDTQYFGPGTRLTVL.

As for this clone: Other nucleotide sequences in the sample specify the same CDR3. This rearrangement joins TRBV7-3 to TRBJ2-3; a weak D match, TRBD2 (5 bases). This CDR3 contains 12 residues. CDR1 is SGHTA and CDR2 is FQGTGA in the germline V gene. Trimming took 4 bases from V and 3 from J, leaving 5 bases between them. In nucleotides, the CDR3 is TGTGCCAGCAGCTCGGGAACAGATACGCAGTATTTT. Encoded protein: CASSSGTDTQYF.

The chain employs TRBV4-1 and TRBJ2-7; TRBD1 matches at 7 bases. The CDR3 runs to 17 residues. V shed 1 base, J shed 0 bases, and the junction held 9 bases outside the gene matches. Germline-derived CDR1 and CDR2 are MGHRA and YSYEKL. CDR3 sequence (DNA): TGCGCCAGCAGCCAAGCCCAATCCGGGACAGACTCCTACGAGCAGTACGTC. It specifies CASSQAQSGTDSYEQYV.